The 6 T cell receptor beta chains below come from one sample, sequenced in a study of blood T cell repertoires in COVID-19. Here immunoSEQ multiplex PCR was the method, and the copy in TCRdb shows in-frame clones only, minus some. Here the sample spans some 200,000 clones, 82% being singletons. The specimen sequenced was peripheral blood. These receptor sequences come from a woman aged 40 to 50 with acute or convalescent COVID-19.

The chain carries TRBV5-5 and TRBJ1-2; D perhaps matches TRBD1 (6 bases). This CDR3 spans 15 amino acids. V gave up 4 bases and J gave up 2 bases, with 15 bases separating them. In germline, CDR1 is SGHKS, CDR2 YYEKEE (reference sequence). For the CDR3, the DNA is TGTGCCAGCAGCAACGGACAGCCGGGAAACTATGGCTACACCTTC. This gives the protein CASSNGQPGNYGYTF.

The chain employs TRBV7-9 and TRBJ2-5; maybe TRBD2 (5 bases). Germline V gene lookup returns CDR1 SEHNR and CDR2 FQNEAQ (reference sequence). There are 13 residues in the CDR3. With 3 bases removed from V and 4 bases from J, the gap between germline ends came to 9 bases. The CDR3 protein is CASSLTEGETQYF. The CDR3, as DNA: TGTGCCAGCAGCTTGACTGAGGGAGAGACCCAGTACTTC.

This chain connects TRBV5-1 to TRBJ2-1; the match to TRBD2 covers 7 bases. The junction had 2 bases not matched to a gene; V was cut back by 2 bases and J by 0 bases. The germline V gene has CDR1 SGHRS and CDR2 YFSETQ. The CDR3 is made up of 15 amino acids. The CDR3 loop reads CASSLAGSSYNEQFF. As DNA, the CDR3 is TGCGCCAGCAGCTTAGCGGGGAGCTCCTACAATGAGCAGTTCTTC. Full variable domain (remainder filled in from reference TRBV5-1 and TRBJ2-1): KAGVTQTPRYLIKTRGQQVTLSCSPISGHRSVSWYQQTPGQGLQFLFEYFSETQRNKGNFPGRFSGRQFSNSRSEMNVSTLELGDSALYLCASSLAGSSYNEQFFGPGTRLTVL.

The J gene is TRBJ2-7, the V gene TRBV5-1; maybe TRBD1 (7 bases). The CDR3 spans 14 residues. The germline gives CDR1 SGHRS, CDR2 YFSETQ. Deletions cut 0 bases from V and 9 bases from J, with 16 bases between. This CDR3 reads CASSLAGDSQGQYF. The DNA for the CDR3 is TGCGCCAGCAGCTTGGCGGGGGACAGTCAGGGGCAGTACTTC.

The chain links TRBV6-4 to TRBJ2-3; 8 positions agree with TRBD2. V shed 1 base, J shed 3 bases, and the junction held 6 bases outside the gene matches. Germline CDR1 is MRHNA and CDR2 is SNTAGT. This CDR3 spans 16 amino acids. This chain's CDR3 is CASSDLPGGRTDTQYF. The DNA of the CDR3 is TGTGCCAGCAGTGACTTGCCGGGGGGGCGAACAGATACGCAGTATTTT.

The chain is built from TRBV3-1 (or the pseudogene TRBV3-2) and TRBJ1-5; no clear D gene. Trimming shortened V by 1 base and J by 4 bases, and 5 bases separated the two germline ends. This CDR3 is 13 amino acids long. Germline V gives CDR1 LGHDT, CDR2 YNNKEL (reference sequence). CDR3 residues: CASSQGANQPQHF. CDR3 DNA: TGTGCCAGCAGCCAAGGTGCGAATCAGCCCCAGCATTTT.